The clone carrying this T cell receptor (beta chain) was counted once. CDR3 size: 15 residues. The V segment lost 2 bases and the J segment 8 bases; nucleotides outside the gene matches: 10. Germline CDR1 and CDR2: MNHEY and SVGAGI. The data were taken from a study of technical replicates of blood from several donors. Produced via immunoSEQ multiplex PCR; TCRdb's table is partial and in-frame only. The data hold approximately 89,000 clones, with just under 95% observed a single time. Sequencing input: T cells isolated from PBMCs. The receptor was isolated from a human donor in good health. The rearrangement links TRBV6-5 to TRBJ1-2; TRBD1 matches 8 bases. The CDR3 spells CASSYGDRQPGGYTF. The CDR3, as DNA: TGTGCCAGCAGTTACGGGGACAGGCAACCAGGGGGCTACACCTTC.